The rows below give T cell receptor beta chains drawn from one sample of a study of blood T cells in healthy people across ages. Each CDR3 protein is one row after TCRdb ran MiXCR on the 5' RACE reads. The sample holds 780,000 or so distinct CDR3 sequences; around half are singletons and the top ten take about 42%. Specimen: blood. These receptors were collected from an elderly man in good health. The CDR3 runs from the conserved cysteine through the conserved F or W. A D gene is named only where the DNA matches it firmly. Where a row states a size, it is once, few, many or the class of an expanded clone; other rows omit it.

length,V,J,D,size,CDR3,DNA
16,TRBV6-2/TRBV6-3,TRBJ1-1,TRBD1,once,CASSRGQGKENAEAFF,TGTGCCAGCAGTCGCGGACAGGGCAAGGAGAACGCTGAAGCTTTCTTT
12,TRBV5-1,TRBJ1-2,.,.,CASSLEGDGYTF,TGCGCCAGCAGCTTGGAGGGGGATGGCTACACCTTC
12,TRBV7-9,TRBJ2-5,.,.,CASSLHPHDQYF,TGTGCCAGCAGCTTACACCCTCATGACCAGTACTTC
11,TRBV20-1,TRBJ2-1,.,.,CSAPWGNEQFF,TGCAGTGCCCCCTGGGGAAATGAGCAGTTCTTC
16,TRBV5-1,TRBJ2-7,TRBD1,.,CASSLPGTGTTYEQYF,TGCGCCAGCAGCTTACCGGGGACAGGAACGACCTACGAGCAGTACTTC
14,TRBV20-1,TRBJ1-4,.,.,CSATPGQGGEKLFF,TGCAGTGCTACCCCAGGCCAGGGAGGGGAAAAACTGTTTTTT
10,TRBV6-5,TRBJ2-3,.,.,CASGRDTQYF,TGTGCCAGCGGAAGAGATACGCAGTATTTT
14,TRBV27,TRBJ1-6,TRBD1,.,CASRWTGYNSPLHF,TGTGCCAGCAGGTGGACAGGGTATAATTCACCCCTCCACTTT
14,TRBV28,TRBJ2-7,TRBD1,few,CASSFRYRGYEQYF,TGTGCCAGCAGTTTCAGGTACAGGGGATACGAGCAGTACTTC
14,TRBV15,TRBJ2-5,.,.,CATSRGRSQETQYF,TGTGCCACCAGCAGAGGTAGGAGTCAAGAGACCCAGTACTTC
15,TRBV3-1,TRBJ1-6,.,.,CVSSHGGVASSPLHF,TGTGTCAGCAGCCACGGGGGCGTTGCAAGTTCACCCCTCCACTTT
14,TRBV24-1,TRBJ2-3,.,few,CATSGIRGTDTQYF,TGTGCCACCAGTGGAATCAGGGGAACAGATACGCAGTATTTT
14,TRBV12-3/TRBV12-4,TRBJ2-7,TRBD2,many,CASRTSGSSYEQYF,TGTGCCAGCCGGACTAGCGGGAGCTCCTACGAGCAGTACTTC
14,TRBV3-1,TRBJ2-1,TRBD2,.,CASKRSGGYNEQFF,TGTGCCAGCAAACGGAGCGGGGGATACAATGAGCAGTTCTTC
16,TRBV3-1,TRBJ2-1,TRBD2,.,CASSQRTSGANNEQFF,TGTGCCAGCAGCCAGAGGACTAGCGGGGCTAACAATGAGCAGTTCTTC
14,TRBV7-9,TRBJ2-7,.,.,CASSLMRAKDEQYF,TGTGCCAGCAGCTTAATGAGGGCTAAGGACGAGCAGTACTTC
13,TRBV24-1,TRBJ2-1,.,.,CATSDTRVHEQFF,TGTGCCACCAGTGATACCAGGGTTCATGAGCAGTTCTTC
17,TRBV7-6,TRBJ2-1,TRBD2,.,CASSLALRRGAYNEQFF,TGTGCCAGCAGCTTAGCGCTACGGCGGGGGGCCTACAATGAGCAGTTCTTC